This T cell receptor beta chain is from a study of a mutant IDH1 vaccine in newly diagnosed glioma. For this clone: The antigen remains undetermined.

Indicated time point: week 5, during vaccination. In every dose of vaccine, 300 ug of mutant IDH1 20-mer peptide was given alongside topical imiquimod. Libraries were prepared by immunoSEQ multiplex PCR; TCRdb keeps only in-frame clonotypes and omits some of them. The sample carries tens of thousands of clones, roughly 78% recorded once. Germline V gene data show CDR1 as GTSNPN and CDR2 as SVGIG (reference sequence). The V gene end was trimmed by 7 bases and the J gene end by 8 bases; junction bases not matched to a gene: 15. This CDR3 has 14 residues. This clonotype was sampled from a man in his forties or fifties with glioma. The sequencing used PBMCs, collected from a glioma patient whose treatment included an IDH1 peptide vaccine. This rearrangement joins TRBV30 to TRBJ1-1; the match to TRBD1 covers 8 bases. DNA of the CDR3: TGTGCCTCCTCACACAGATCGACAGGGGACGAAGCTTTCTTT. It specifies CASSHRSTGDEAFF.